This T cell receptor beta chain was sequenced during a study of cytomegalovirus exposure and HLA in healthy donors. Looking at the study overall: Previous work identified roughly 120 million unique TCR beta sequences from roughly 170 million T cells. Study observations and caveats: One later analysis reportedly identified an Asian-associated ancestry cluster that showed fewer N-insertions than the roughly 600-donor mean. In an earlier analysis, about 87% or about 30%: the productive usage of most TCR beta V segments. Later on, an analysis showed TCR association rates differing by HLA locus, with DRB1 the most and HLA-C the fewest.

Vbeta (60) and Jbeta (13) primers were used in the PCR. TCRdb's table, derived via immunoSEQ multiplex PCR, lists solely in-frame clones and lacks some. This table holds some 140,000 clones, roughly 83% found once. Concerning this clone itself: Its antigen is undetermined.

Germline CDR1 reads SGHDT; CDR2 reads YYEEEE. This CDR3 region has 16 residues. V was clipped by 2 bases and J by 8 bases; unmatched bases: 13. This clonotype was sampled from a female donor in good health and CMV-seronegative. The sequencing input was PBMCs. The rearrangement uses TRBV5-6 and TRBJ2-5, with 9 bases fitting TRBD2. CDR3 sequence reads: CASSFLTSGYKRTQYF. The CDR3 DNA reads as TGTGCCAGCAGCTTTCTCACTAGCGGGTATAAGAGAACCCAGTACTTC.